What follows are 5 T cell receptor beta chains derived from one specimen sequenced in a study of blood T cell repertoires in COVID-19. Here immunoSEQ multiplex PCR was the method, and the copy in TCRdb shows in-frame clones only, minus some. Of 270,000 or so clones listed, under 95% are singletons. Specimen: PBMCs or T cells enriched from blood (not recorded which). These receptors all come from a woman between 40 and 50 years old with acute COVID-19.

The chain couples TRBV19 to TRBJ2-1; TRBD2 matches 12 bases. V dropped 9 bases and J dropped 0; count of bases not matched to a gene: 6. The CDR3 is 16 residues long. The germline CDR1 and CDR2 sequences are LNHDA and SQIVND (reference sequence). The CDR3 nucleotides are TGTGCCAGCTCCTCTAGCGGGAGGGCCTCCTACAATGAGCAGTTCTTC. The encoded protein is CASSSSGRASYNEQFF.

The chain joins TRBV7-9 to TRBJ1-2; D uncertain. The CDR3 sequence is 13 residues long. With 4 bases removed from V and 5 bases from J, the gap between germline ends came to 11 bases. Germline-derived CDR1 and CDR2 are SEHNR and FQNEAQ (reference sequence). The CDR3 sequence: CASSSDGEYGYTF. In DNA, the CDR3 is TGTGCCAGCAGCTCGGACGGGGAGTATGGCTACACCTTC.

This chain connects TRBV30 to TRBJ1-1; tentatively, D is TRBD1 (6 bases). This CDR3 spans 13 amino acids. CDR1 and CDR2 (germline): GTSNPN, SVGIG (reference sequence). Trimming took 2 bases from V and 8 from J, leaving 15 bases between them. CDR3 amino acids: CAWSPRTQGEAFF. The CDR3 DNA reads TGTGCCTGGAGTCCAAGAACACAGGGAGAAGCTTTCTTT.

V usage is TRBV30 and J usage is TRBJ1-3, with D possibly matching TRBD1 (6 bases). This CDR3 has 13 amino acids. V was clipped by 8 bases and J by 1 base, with 12 bases between them. CDR1 GTSNPN and CDR2 SVGIG come from the germline V gene (reference sequence). This chain's CDR3 is CARDQGSGNTIYF. The CDR3 nucleotides read TGTGCCCGTGATCAGGGGTCTGGAAACACCATATATTTT.

The chain uses TRBV6-1 and TRBJ2-7; a possible D gene is TRBD1 (5 bases). This CDR3 is 17 amino acids long. Trimming pared 2 bases from V and 0 bases from J, leaving 17 bases between. Germline values: CDR1 MNHNS, CDR2 SASEGT. The CDR3 nucleotides are TGTGCCAGCAGTGAACGTGCGGCCAGGGCTAGCTCCTACGAGCAGTACTTC. Translating gives CASSERAARASSYEQYF.